One and the same sample provided the 10 T cell receptor beta chains below, sequenced in a study of cytomegalovirus exposure and HLA in healthy donors. PCR employed 60 Vbeta and 13 Jbeta primers. Only in-frame clones appear in the TCRdb table, and some are missing; sequencing was by immunoSEQ multiplex PCR. This sample has about 87,000 clones, with around 70% found just once. Source material: PBMCs. The receptors come from a man under 40 in good health and CMV-seropositive.

V is TRBV9 and J is TRBJ2-2, with D tentatively TRBD2 (6 bases). The CDR3 consists of 16 residues. Trimming shortened V by 0 bases and J by 4 bases, and 13 bases separated the two germline ends. The germline V gene encodes CDR1 SGDLS and CDR2 YYNGEE. The CDR3 protein is CASSVAGQGLTGELFF. CDR3 bases: TGTGCCAGCAGCGTAGCTGGGCAGGGACTCACCGGGGAGCTGTTTTTT.

This clone was detected only once. The chain uses TRBV9 and TRBJ2-7; D perhaps matches TRBD1 (6 bases). V was cut by 4 bases and J by 0 bases, with 14 bases left in between. This CDR3 contains 15 residues. Germline V gene lookup returns CDR1 SGDLS and CDR2 YYNGEE. CDR3: CASSPRGPGSYEQYF. As DNA, the CDR3 is TGTGCCAGCAGCCCCAGGGGACCGGGCTCCTACGAGCAGTACTTC.

This clone was observed a few times. The chain carries TRBV28 and TRBJ2-3, with D possibly matching TRBD2 (6 bases). The CDR3 has 17 amino acids. The V and J ends lost 5 bases and 0 bases respectively, with 18 bases between them. CDR1 is MDHEN and CDR2 is SYDVKM in the germline V gene. The DNA of the CDR3 is TGTGCCAGCAGTGGAGAGGGGTATAGCGGCAGCACAGATACGCAGTATTTT. This translates into CASSGEGYSGSTDTQYF.

The chain combines TRBV5-1 with TRBJ2-5, with D maybe TRBD2 (5 bases). The CDR3 is 16 amino acids. V lost 3 bases to trimming and J lost 5 bases, with 20 bases between them. The germline V gene encodes CDR1 SGHRS and CDR2 YFSETQ. CDR3 sequence reads: CASSSLADPEAETQYF. Written as DNA, the CDR3 is TGCGCCAGCAGCTCCCTGGCGGATCCGGAGGCGGAGACCCAGTACTTC.

The V gene is TRBV2, the J gene TRBJ1-6, with no clear D. Germline V lookup: CDR1 SNHLY, CDR2 FYNNEI. Trimming removed 5 bases from V and 0 bases from J, with 17 bases in between. The CDR3 contains 18 residues. CDR3 loop: CASSPHPAGGSYNSPLHF. CDR3 sequence (DNA): TGTGCCAGCAGTCCGCATCCTGCGGGCGGCTCCTATAATTCACCCCTCCACTTT.

The V and J genes are TRBV4-1 and TRBJ2-4; D may be TRBD2 (5 bases). The V and J ends lost 0 bases and 8 bases respectively, with 14 bases between them. The CDR3 has 15 amino acids. Germline V gene sequence: CDR1 MGHRA, CDR2 YSYEKL. In DNA form, the CDR3 reads TGCGCCAGCAGCCAAGATAGGGCTGGGAGAGACATTCAGTACTTC. Translation gives CASSQDRAGRDIQYF.

V and J are TRBV5-5 and TRBJ1-1; D not certain. The CDR3 runs 14 residues. The V gene's germline CDR1 is SGHKS and CDR2 YYEKEE (reference sequence). V lost 4 bases and J 4 bases, leaving 14 bases between the germline ends. The CDR3 sequence: CASSQAPVSTEAFF. Written as DNA, the CDR3 is TGTGCCAGCAGCCAAGCGCCGGTGAGCACTGAAGCTTTCTTT.

The chain uses TRBV4-2 and TRBJ2-3, with a possible D match to TRBD2 (7 bases). The ends were cut back, 5 bases at V and 0 bases at J, with 12 bases in the middle. Germline-derived CDR1 and CDR2 are LGHNA and YNFKEQ. The CDR3 has 15 amino acids. DNA for the CDR3: TGTGCCAGCAGCTCAGGGGAGGGTAGCACAGATACGCAGTATTTT. This gives the protein CASSSGEGSTDTQYF.

The chain links TRBV7-2 to TRBJ1-5; 9 bases are shared with TRBD1. J gave up 5 bases and V 2 bases, and 1 base lay outside the gene matches. CDR3 length: 14 residues. Germline lookup yields CDR1 SGHTA and CDR2 FQGNSA. The DNA for the CDR3 is TGTGCCAGCAGCTTAACAGGGGGCTATCAGCCCCAGCATTTT. This sequence encodes CASSLTGGYQPQHF.

This clone was observed a few times. The chain combines TRBV6-5 with TRBJ2-7, with TRBD2 matching over 7 bases. This CDR3 spans 14 amino acids. Unmatched junction bases numbered 8, after V lost 2 bases and J lost 7 bases. The germline CDR1 and CDR2 sequences are MNHEY and SVGAGI. The CDR3 here is CASSYGGGSQEQYF. CDR3 nucleotide sequence: TGTGCCAGCAGTTACGGGGGAGGGTCTCAGGAGCAGTACTTC.